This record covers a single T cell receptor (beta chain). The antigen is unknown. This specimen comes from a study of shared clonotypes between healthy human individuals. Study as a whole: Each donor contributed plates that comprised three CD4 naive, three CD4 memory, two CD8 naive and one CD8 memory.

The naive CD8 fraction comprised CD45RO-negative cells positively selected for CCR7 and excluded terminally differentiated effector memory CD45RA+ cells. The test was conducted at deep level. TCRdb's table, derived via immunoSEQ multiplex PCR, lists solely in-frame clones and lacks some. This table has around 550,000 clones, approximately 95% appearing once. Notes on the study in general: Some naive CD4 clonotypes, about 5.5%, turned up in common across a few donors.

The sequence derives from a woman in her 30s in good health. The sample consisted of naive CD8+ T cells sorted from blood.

The DNA of the CDR3 is TGTGCCAGCAGTGACGTAGCGGGAGGGATCTACGAGCAGTACTTC. Translating it yields CASSDVAGGIYEQYF. The V call is TRBV6-4, the J call TRBJ2-7; 11 bases are shared with TRBD2. The CDR3 runs to 15 residues. Germline V gene sequence: CDR1 MRHNA, CDR2 SNTAGT. The V gene end was trimmed by 2 bases and the J gene end by 3 bases; junction bases not matched to a gene: 3.